This T cell receptor beta chain was observed in a study of blood T cell repertoires in COVID-19. Study-level background: The analysed material was cDNA or gDNA that came from T cells, B-cell-depleted T cells, or PBMCs.

Per the original methods: The authors estimated nucleated cell counts from reference gene primer amplification. TCRdb's copy holds only in-frame clones and misses some; the assay was immunoSEQ multiplex PCR. V and J calls and clone size are those listed in that table; D and trimming were worked out from the DNA. Of 120,000 to 150,000 clones listed, approximately 87% were seen once; the top ten hold roughly 3.9%. V lost 9 bases and J lost 6; bases outside the gene matches: 13. CDR3 length: 15 amino acids. Germline loops: CDR1 LNHDA, CDR2 SQIVND (reference sequence). Sequenced material: PBMCs or T cells enriched from blood (not recorded which). The chain recombines TRBV19 with TRBJ1-2; 10 nucleotides agree with TRBD1. This receptor was taken from a man aged 45 to 65 in a cohort exposed to, infected with or recovered from COVID-19 (not recorded which). CDR3 sequence reads: CASNVGTGVSDGYTF. As DNA, the CDR3 is TGTGCCAGCAACGTCGGGACAGGGGTTTCCGATGGCTACACCTTC.